This T cell receptor (beta chain) was documented in a study of a mutant IDH1 vaccine in newly diagnosed glioma. Overall study context: Patients were pretreated with radiotherapy, temozolomide, or both, mostly both.

Repertoires were generated with immunoSEQ multiplex PCR, while TCRdb's copy carries only in-frame clones and drops some. The sample records about 66,000 clones, 86% being singletons. Time point meaning: baseline, week 1 (first vaccination visit). Treatment indicated: pre-vaccination baseline after standard-of-care therapy. This CDR3 region has 15 residues. V lost 6 bases and J 0 bases, leaving 12 bases between the germline ends. The germline V gene encodes CDR1 WNHNN and CDR2 SYGVQD (reference sequence). The source is a young man with glioma. Sequenced here: PBMCs, sampled from a glioma patient treated with radiotherapy, temozolomide or both. The chain has TRBV10-1 and TRBJ2-1, with D perhaps given as TRBD1 or TRBD2 (5 bases each). The CDR3 coding sequence is TGCGCCAGCAGCGGTGGGGGAACCTCCTACAATGAGCAGTTCTTC. Amino acid sequence: CASSGGGTSYNEQFF.